The rows below give T cell receptor beta chains drawn from one sample of a study of blood T cells in healthy people across ages. TCRdb independently ran MiXCR on the 5' RACE reads; one entry per CDR3 protein. The table lists around 710,000 distinct CDR3 sequences, more than 40% of them singletons. Source material: blood. The receptors were sampled from a woman aged 60-75 years in good health. CDR3s include the opening cysteine and the closing phenylalanine or tryptophan. The order of the fields is V gene, J gene, CDR3 protein.

>TRBV27|TRBJ1-2
CASSSNLPTRGGYGCTF
>TRBV24-1|TRBJ2-5
CATSDRSWTQYF
>TRBV5-1|TRBJ2-3
CASSLWTNTDTQYF
>TRBV25-1|TRBJ2-7
CASSPTGGTEQYF
>TRBV27|TRBJ2-5
CASRQLAGAQETQYF
>TRBV20-1|TRBJ2-1
CSAILGYNEQFF
>TRBV7-2|TRBJ1-1
CASNGDRNTEAFF
>TRBV29-1|TRBJ2-1
CSVVRLNEQFF
>TRBV11-2|TRBJ2-3
CASSLGQGSTNTDTQYF
>TRBV5-1|TRBJ1-1
CASSISGLNTEAFF
>TRBV20-1|TRBJ1-5
CSARDRAGGGQPQHF
>TRBV7-9|TRBJ2-5
CASSFHLGGQETQYF
>TRBV10-3|TRBJ1-4
CAIREQGNEKLFF
>TRBV4-2|TRBJ2-7
CASSQTTSGASYEQYF
>TRBV6-5|TRBJ2-5
CASSSAGSWGETQYF
>TRBV6-5|TRBJ1-1
CASSANTEAFF
>TRBV29-1|TRBJ2-5
CSVAPGQGSFKTQYF
>TRBV12-3/TRBV12-4|TRBJ2-1
CASSPSVYNEQFF
>TRBV9|TRBJ2-7
CASSVAASGYEQYF
>TRBV14|TRBJ2-5
CASSAPGQGKGPQETQYF
>TRBV7-2|TRBJ2-1
CASRSGIWNNEQFF
>TRBV27|TRBJ1-2
CASSLEGAAGYTF
>TRBV29-1|TRBJ1-2
CSVVGREVYGYTF
>TRBV7-2|TRBJ2-6
CASSLGLVQPWSGANVLTF
>TRBV20-1|TRBJ2-1
CSAGPRGKASNEQFF
>TRBV12-3/TRBV12-4|TRBJ2-3
CASRFLASYSTDTQYF
>TRBV12-3/TRBV12-4|TRBJ2-1
CASSLELREGVEQFF
>TRBV20-1|TRBJ1-5
CSASRAGVEVGNQPQHF
>TRBV27|TRBJ1-4
CASSYAGGGEKLFF
>TRBV11-2|TRBJ2-5
CASSQNFNRGRRETQYF
>TRBV7-3|NA
CASSLDRGPYNEQYF
>TRBV7-9|TRBJ2-3
CASSSSGVTDTQYF
>TRBV19|TRBJ1-1
CASSTGTGASGTEAFF
>TRBV28|TRBJ2-3
CASSSIAGTPPDTQYF
>TRBV29-1|TRBJ2-3
CSSLTDTQYF
>TRBV29-1|TRBJ2-7
CSANPGTGSYEQYF
>TRBV3-1|TRBJ2-1
CASSQVRGEYNEQFF
>TRBV12-3/TRBV12-4|TRBJ2-5
CASSPRTSGRPQWEQYF
>TRBV9|TRBJ2-7
CASSVDPVGAYEQYF
>TRBV2|TRBJ2-1
CASTRTSGGDNEQFF
>TRBV4-3|TRBJ2-3
CASSQDLGKREGSGTQYF
>TRBV24-1|TRBJ1-2
CATRANADYGYTF
>TRBV3-1|TRBJ2-7
CASSQEGVLYEQYF
>TRBV29-1|TRBJ1-2
CSVEAPAGRDYGYTF
>TRBV7-9|TRBJ2-1
CASSERLAGGNGDEQFF
>TRBV6-2/TRBV6-3|TRBJ1-2
CASSSPTGGERDGYTF
>TRBV5-4|TRBJ2-1
CASSVDRPSYNEQFF
>TRBV20-1|TRBJ2-1
CSARDWTSGSYEQFF
>TRBV7-3|TRBJ2-2
CASGPNTGELFF
>TRBV30|TRBJ2-2
CAWNRGIANTGELFF
>TRBV20-1|TRBJ2-5
CSATPGGLEQYF
>TRBV20-1|TRBJ2-1
CSARLANEQFF
>TRBV7-6|TRBJ2-7
CASSLGAKQGVYEQYF
>TRBV10-3|TRBJ2-7
CAIRPEWGLAGDSYEQYF
>TRBV7-2|TRBJ1-6
CASSPGGQGTSPLHF
>TRBV14|TRBJ2-7
CASSHRESAGRGEQYF
>TRBV9|TRBJ1-1
CASSVPPFMNTEAFF